The clone carrying this T cell receptor beta chain showed up just once. Its specificity is not known. This entry is derived from a study of CD4+ T cells in melanoma. Study-wide results and caveats: Reportedly, melanoma neoantigen-specific CD4+ T cells showed varied differentiation states. CD8+ T cell, macrophage and B cell function reportedly correlated with neoantigen-specific CD4+ T cells.

Per germline, CDR1 LNHNV and CDR2 YYDKDF (reference sequence). The CDR3 sequence is 12 residues long. Trimming cost V 3 bases and J 4 bases, with 4 bases left between them. Clones were sequenced by immunoSEQ multiplex PCR, and TCRdb holds only the in-frame ones, with some missing. The repertoire holds several thousand clones, with approximately 71% as singletons. The rearrangement uses TRBV15 and TRBJ1-5; D not resolved. Material: cells from a culture (not recorded whether cultured in vitro). The receptor was isolated from a human donor with melanoma. The CDR3 DNA is TGTGCCACCAGCAGGGGAAATCAGCCCCAGCATTTT. This encodes CATSRGNQPQHF.